What follows are 12 T cell receptor beta chains derived from one specimen sequenced in a study of beta chain features in type 1 diabetes. All of the isolated RNA was reverse transcribed, so expressed TCRB transcripts were sequenced. The repertoire was sequenced with immunoSEQ multiplex PCR; TCRdb's copy has only in-frame clones and lacks some. The data show about 140,000 clones, with 9.5% to 10% seen just once and 0.65% held by the top ten. The sequenced sample consisted of central memory CD4+ T cells from blood. The source of these receptors is a woman aged 35 to 49 in good health.

This clone was picked up a small number of times. V gene TRBV5-4 combines with J gene TRBJ2-6; 8 bases match TRBD1. This CDR3 has 15 residues. Germline values: CDR1 SGHNT, CDR2 YYREEE (reference sequence). V lost 2 bases, J lost 14 bases, and 12 bases stayed unmatched. For the CDR3, the DNA is TGTGCCAGCAGCTTATTGGGGACAGGCCACCCCATCCTGACTTTC. This codes for CASSLLGTGHPILTF. The whole variable domain, remainder taken from reference TRBV5-4 and TRBJ2-6, is ETGVTQSPTHLIKTRGQQVTLRCSSQSGHNTVSWYQQALGQGPQFIFQYYREEENGRGNFPPRFSGLQFPNYSSELNVNALELDDSALYLCASSLLGTGHPILTFGAGSRLTVL.

The chain combines TRBV2 with TRBJ2-1; possible D gene TRBD2, 5 bases. V was pared by 4 bases and J by 3 bases, with 10 bases between. CDR1 and CDR2 (germline): SNHLY, FYNNEI. The CDR3 is made up of 14 amino acids. CDR3 sequence: CASSVMTNYNEQFF. For the CDR3, the DNA is TGTGCCAGCAGTGTCATGACTAACTACAATGAGCAGTTCTTC. The full variable domain, completed using reference TRBV2 and TRBJ2-1, is EPEVTQTPSHQVTQMGQEVILRCVPISNHLYFYWYRQILGQKVEFLVSFYNNEISEKSEIFDDQFSVERPDGSNFTLKIRSTKLEDSAMYFCASSVMTNYNEQFFGPGTRLTVL.

This rearrangement joins TRBV2 to TRBJ1-1, with 7 bases that match TRBD1. J was trimmed by 4 bases and V by 7 bases; bases with no gene match: 9. Germline values: CDR1 SNHLY, CDR2 FYNNEI. This CDR3 is 14 amino acids long. For the CDR3, the DNA is TGTGCCAGCATCCTCGACAGGGTGGGCACTGAAGCTTTCTTT. It specifies CASILDRVGTEAFF.

Ten or more counts support this clone. The V call is TRBV7-8, the J call TRBJ2-7; unclear D gene. The germline gives CDR1 SGHVS, CDR2 FQNEAQ. Trimming stripped 3 bases from V and 4 bases from J, with 4 bases between. The CDR3 extends over 11 amino acids. CDR3 in amino acids: CASSFQYEQYF. CDR3 coding DNA: TGTGCCAGCAGCTTCCAGTACGAGCAGTACTTC.

This clone was observed a handful of times. This rearrangement joins TRBV7-2 to TRBJ2-7, with D perhaps matching TRBD2 (7 bases). The germline V and J ends were trimmed by 4 bases and 4 bases, with 14 bases remaining between them. CDR1 is SGHTA and CDR2 is FQGNSA in the germline V gene. CDR3 length: 14 residues. The CDR3 nucleotides are TGTGCCAGCAGCTCCCTGGGGAGGGGGTACGAGCAGTACTTC. This gives the protein CASSSLGRGYEQYF.

This clone was picked up a small number of times. This chain joins TRBV18 and TRBJ1-2; 10 bases line up with TRBD1. With 6 bases clipped from V and 7 bases from J, the junction kept 11 bases outside the gene matches. Germline loops: CDR1 KGHSH, CDR2 LQKENI. The CDR3 is made up of 15 amino acids. The DNA of the CDR3 is TGTGCCAGCTCTCCCGGACAGGGGGTAGAGGCTGGCTACACCTTC. Amino acid sequence: CASSPGQGVEAGYTF.

The CDR3 is CAISEDSIQPQHF. DNA for the CDR3: TGTGCCATCAGTGAAGACAGCATCCAGCCCCAGCATTTT. The gene calls are TRBV10-3 and TRBJ1-5, with D tentatively TRBD1 (5 bases). Germline loops: CDR1 ENHRY, CDR2 SYGVKD. This CDR3 contains 13 residues. Trimming left V 3 bases short and J 7 bases short, with 10 bases between.

V and J are TRBV4-1 and TRBJ2-1; 10 nucleotides line up with TRBD1. Trimming took 1 base from V and 5 from J; bases not matched to a gene: 2. The CDR3 is 15 residues long. CDR1 and CDR2 from the germline V gene are MGHRA and YSYEKL. The CDR3 loop reads CASSQGQGADNEQFF. In DNA, the CDR3 is TGCGCCAGCAGCCAAGGACAGGGGGCCGACAATGAGCAGTTCTTC.

The V gene is TRBV11-2, the J gene TRBJ1-2, with a possible D match to TRBD1 (5 bases). Germline V gene lookup returns CDR1 SGHAT and CDR2 FQNNGV. CDR3 length: 16 residues. The V gene lost 1 base and the J gene lost 0 bases, with 12 bases spanning the gap. In DNA, the CDR3 is TGTGCCAGCAGCTTAGGGCCAGGGAGGTCTAACTATGGCTACACCTTC. Translating gives CASSLGPGRSNYGYTF.

This clone appeared a few times. The V call is TRBV11-2, the J call TRBJ2-3; D is uncertain. Trimming pared 3 bases from V and 2 bases from J, leaving 3 bases between. Germline V gives CDR1 SGHAT, CDR2 FQNNGV. The CDR3 covers 12 residues. CDR3 protein: CASSFITDTQYF. As DNA, the CDR3 is TGTGCCAGCAGCTTCATCACAGATACGCAGTATTTT.

The V call is TRBV9, the J call TRBJ1-2; 7 nucleotides agree with TRBD1. CDR3 length: 16 residues. The J segment lost 2 bases and the V segment lost 0 bases, leaving 7 bases of the junction unmatched. CDR1 SGDLS and CDR2 YYNGEE come from the germline V gene. CDR3 nucleotide sequence: TGTGCCAGCAGCGTAGCTGCCGGGACAGACAACTATGGCTACACCTTC. It codes for CASSVAAGTDNYGYTF.

This clone has more than one count but fewer than ten. The V gene is TRBV19, the J gene TRBJ2-6; tentatively, D is TRBD2 (6 bases). There are 16 residues in the CDR3. The germline CDR1 and CDR2 sequences are LNHDA and SQIVND (reference sequence). V dropped 7 bases and J dropped 0 bases, with 13 bases sitting between them. The CDR3 reads CASINLGLSGANVLTF. DNA for the CDR3: TGTGCCAGTATTAATTTGGGACTCTCTGGGGCCAACGTCCTGACTTTC.